Below, 32 T cell receptor beta chains from the same sample are listed, as sequenced in a study of cytomegalovirus exposure and HLA in healthy donors. Primers included in the PCR were 60 Vbeta and 13 Jbeta primers. Measured with immunoSEQ multiplex PCR; TCRdb has only the in-frame clones, and not every one. This sample's clone table lists about 130,000 clones. Sample: PBMCs. The receptors come from a man aged 18 to 30 in good health and CMV-seronegative.

Here the CDR3 reads CATGLAGGLDTQYF. The CDR3 DNA follows: TGTGCCACCGGACTAGCGGGAGGATTAGATACGCAGTATTTT. This chain uses TRBV19 with TRBJ2-3; 14 bases fit TRBD2. This CDR3 has 14 residues. Germline lookup yields CDR1 LNHDA and CDR2 SQIVND (reference sequence). The ends lost 10 bases at V and 5 bases at J; junction bases unmatched: 5.

V is TRBV5-1 and J is TRBJ1-1; 8 nucleotides match TRBD1. The CDR3 length is 14 residues. With V trimmed by 4 bases and J by 4 bases, 6 bases remained unmatched. From germline, CDR1 is SGHRS and CDR2 YFSETQ. The CDR3 DNA reads as TGCGCCAGCAGCGTGGGACAGGTAGGCACTGAAGCTTTCTTT. It translates to CASSVGQVGTEAFF.

J is TRBJ2-7 and V is TRBV5-5, with a tentative D call TRBD2 (5 bases). The CDR3 sequence is 17 residues long. Germline-derived CDR1 and CDR2 are SGHKS and YYEKEE (reference sequence). Trimming pared 0 bases from V and 0 bases from J, leaving 16 bases between. CDR3 region: CASSLALSLVNSYEQYF. CDR3 sequence (DNA): TGTGCCAGCAGCTTGGCCCTCTCACTAGTGAACTCCTACGAGCAGTACTTC.

The chain uses TRBV7-7 and TRBJ2-5; 7 nucleotides line up with TRBD1. This CDR3 has 13 residues. V gave up 5 bases and J gave up 5 bases; unmatched junction bases: 5. Germline V gene lookup returns CDR1 SSHAT and CDR2 FNYEAQ (reference sequence). CDR3 DNA sequence: TGTGCCAGCAGCCGGACAGGTCTGGAGACCCAGTACTTC. Amino acid sequence: CASSRTGLETQYF. Together with reference TRBV7-7 and TRBJ2-5, the CDR3 gives the full variable domain: GAGVSQSPRYKVTKRGQDVTLRCDPISSHATLYWYQQALGQGPEFLTYFNYEAQPDKSGLPSDRFSAERPEGSISTLTIQRTEQRDSAMYRCASSRTGLETQYFGPGTRLLVL.

The chain links TRBV11-3 to TRBJ1-1; 7 bases align to TRBD1. The junction had 12 bases not matched to a gene; V was cut back by 3 bases and J by 5 bases. The CDR3 runs to 16 residues. Germline loops: CDR1 SGHNT, CDR2 YENEEA. The CDR3 nucleotides read TGTGCCAGCAGCTTGACAGGGCGTTTTCGGTGGACTGAAGCTTTCTTT. Its translation: CASSLTGRFRWTEAFF.

The chain joins TRBV5-1 to TRBJ2-7, with no clear D. The germline CDR1 and CDR2 sequences are SGHRS and YFSETQ. The CDR3 covers 13 residues. The V end lost 0 bases, the J end lost 3 bases, and 7 bases lay between the germline ends. The CDR3 spells CASSLDNIYEQYF. The CDR3 DNA sequence: TGCGCCAGCAGCTTGGACAACATCTACGAGCAGTACTTC.

The V call is TRBV7-2, the J call TRBJ2-7; 7 bases are a match to TRBD2. CDR3 length: 15 residues. The V gene's germline CDR1 is SGHTA and CDR2 FQGNSA. V lost 6 bases and J lost 4; bases outside the gene matches: 12. Here the CDR3 reads CASRRTSDHKYEQYF. CDR3 bases: TGTGCCAGCAGGAGAACTAGCGATCACAAATACGAGCAGTACTTC.

This chain connects TRBV11-3 to TRBJ2-7; TRBD1 matches 11 bases. CDR1 is SGHNT and CDR2 is YENEEA in the germline V gene. With V trimmed by 5 bases and J by 3 bases, 3 bases remained unmatched. The CDR3 is 14 amino acids. The CDR3 spells CASSTGTGGYEQYF. The CDR3 nucleotides are TGTGCCAGCAGCACCGGGACAGGGGGCTACGAGCAGTACTTC.

The CDR3 DNA follows: TGTGCCAGCAGCTTGGAGGGTTGGGGAGACCAGCCCCAGCATTTT. Its translation is CASSLEGWGDQPQHF. V usage is TRBV5-5 and J usage is TRBJ1-5, with unresolved D. The CDR3 is made up of 15 amino acids. Trimming left V 0 bases short and J 7 bases short, with 14 bases between. In germline, CDR1 is SGHKS, CDR2 YYEKEE (reference sequence).

V usage is TRBV7-3 and J usage is TRBJ2-2; unclear D gene. The CDR3 has 13 amino acids. Germline V gene data show CDR1 as SGHTA and CDR2 as FQGTGA. The V gene lost 4 bases and the J gene lost 0 bases, with 3 bases spanning the gap. CDR3 coding DNA: TGTGCCAGCAGCTCTCCGAACACCGGGGAGCTGTTTTTT. Translating gives CASSSPNTGELFF.

This sequence joins TRBV30 and TRBJ2-7; 9 nucleotides agree with TRBD1. Trimming at V came to 7 bases and at J to 3 bases, leaving 4 bases not matched to a gene. The germline CDR1 and CDR2 sequences are GTSNPN and SVGIG (reference sequence). This CDR3 is built from 12 residues. CDR3 protein: CAYWTGVYEQYF. The CDR3, as DNA: TGTGCCTACTGGACAGGGGTCTACGAGCAGTACTTC. Drawing the rest from reference TRBV30 and TRBJ2-7, the complete variable domain is SQTIHQWPATLVQPVGSPLSLECTVEGTSNPNLYWYRQAAGRGLQLLFYSVGIGQISSEVPQNLSASRPQDRQFILSSKKLLLSDSGFYLCAYWTGVYEQYFGPGTRLTVT.

The chain is built from TRBV7-2 and TRBJ2-1, with no clear D. The V end lost 2 bases, the J end lost 0 bases, and 5 bases lay between the germline ends. The CDR3 has 14 amino acids. Germline loops: CDR1 SGHTA, CDR2 FQGNSA. CDR3 sequence reads: CASSLLSSYNEQFF. The CDR3 DNA follows: TGTGCCAGCAGCTTATTGAGCTCCTACAATGAGCAGTTCTTC.

This sequence joins TRBV30 and TRBJ2-7, with D perhaps TRBD1 (5 bases). CDR1 is GTSNPN and CDR2 is SVGIG in the germline V gene (reference sequence). V was shortened by 6 bases and J by 2 bases, with 17 bases between the two germline ends. The CDR3 has 14 residues. The CDR3 DNA reads TGTGCCTGTCATCTCCCCCCAGGGACCTACGAGCAGTACTTC. This encodes CACHLPPGTYEQYF. Full variable domain (rest looked up from reference TRBV30 and TRBJ2-7): SQTIHQWPATLVQPVGSPLSLECTVEGTSNPNLYWYRQAAGRGLQLLFYSVGIGQISSEVPQNLSASRPQDRQFILSSKKLLLSDSGFYLCACHLPPGTYEQYFGPGTRLTVT.

V is TRBV27 and J is TRBJ1-5, with 7 bases matching TRBD1. Germline lookup yields CDR1 MNHEY and CDR2 SMNVEV (reference sequence). Losses at the gene ends were 4 bases for V and 2 bases for J; bases not matched to a gene: 5. The CDR3 runs to 15 residues. CDR3 sequence reads: CASSSGQPGNQPQHF. The CDR3 DNA is TGTGCCAGCAGTTCGGGACAGCCGGGCAATCAGCCCCAGCATTTT.

The chain joins TRBV7-2 to TRBJ1-2; 7 bases line up with TRBD1. The ends lost 5 bases at V and 2 bases at J; junction bases unmatched: 2. This CDR3 comprises 13 residues. The germline V gene encodes CDR1 SGHTA and CDR2 FQGNSA. The CDR3: CASSPGQNYGYTF. CDR3 nucleotides: TGTGCCAGCAGCCCGGGACAGAACTATGGCTACACCTTC.

The V and J genes are TRBV29-1 and TRBJ2-5; D may be TRBD2 (5 bases). The CDR3 has 13 residues. Trimming shortened V by 6 bases and J by 5 bases, and 16 bases separated the two germline ends. The V gene's germline CDR1 is SQVTM and CDR2 ANQGSEA. The chain's CDR3 is CSVAGVTHETQYF. In DNA form, the CDR3 reads TGCAGCGTGGCCGGGGTCACCCACGAGACCCAGTACTTC.

The CDR3 protein is CASSQQAGNEKLFF. CDR3 bases: TGTGCCAGCAGTCAACAGGCTGGGAATGAAAAACTGTTTTTT. V usage is TRBV6-1 and J usage is TRBJ1-4; a weak D match, TRBD1 (5 bases). Trimming shortened V by 5 bases and J by 5 bases, and 12 bases separated the two germline ends. This CDR3 is 14 amino acids long. CDR1 MNHNS and CDR2 SASEGT come from the germline V gene.

This rearrangement joins TRBV28 to TRBJ1-1; 7 bases align to TRBD1. This CDR3 region has 15 residues. V lost 7 bases and J lost 8; bases outside the gene matches: 16. Looked up from germline, CDR1 is MDHEN and CDR2 is SYDVKM. CDR3 loop: CASNIAGQLGMEAFF. The DNA of the CDR3 is TGTGCCAGCAATATCGCGGGACAGCTAGGGATGGAAGCTTTCTTT.

The chain has TRBV7-9 and TRBJ2-7; 7 positions agree with TRBD1. Germline CDR1 and CDR2: SEHNR and FQNEAQ (reference sequence). V was pared by 4 bases and J by 5 bases, with 5 bases of the junction left unmatched. The CDR3 contains 13 residues. CDR3 residues: CASSSQGVNEQYF. The CDR3 DNA reads TGTGCCAGCAGCTCGCAGGGGGTCAACGAGCAGTACTTC.

Here the CDR3 DNA reads TGTGCCAGCAGCAGCGGGGCTGGGGCCTACGAGCAGTACTTC. Its translation: CASSSGAGAYEQYF. J is TRBJ2-7 and V is TRBV13; TRBD2 matches at 7 bases. Germline V CDR1 and CDR2: PRHDT, FYEKMQ (reference sequence). V lost 5 bases and J lost 2; bases outside the gene matches: 6. The CDR3 is 14 amino acids.

This sequence joins TRBV30 and TRBJ2-5, with 9 bases identical to TRBD2. The ends lost 0 bases at V and 5 bases at J; junction bases unmatched: 10. Germline CDR1 GTSNPN, CDR2 SVGIG (reference sequence). This CDR3 has 16 residues. The CDR3 DNA reads TGTGCCTGGAGTGTACAGGGCCCTAGCGGGGCGGAGACCCAGTACTTC. Protein sequence: CAWSVQGPSGAETQYF.

The chain joins TRBV25-1 to TRBJ1-4; no reliable D call. Germline-derived CDR1 and CDR2 are MGHDK and SYGVNS. This CDR3 is 16 amino acids long. V was pared by 1 base and J by 6 bases, with 15 bases between. The DNA of the CDR3 is TGTGCCAGCAGTGAATTACCCTTAGCAATCGATGAAAAACTGTTTTTT. Its protein product is CASSELPLAIDEKLFF.

This chain joins TRBV6-1 and TRBJ2-7; tentatively, D is TRBD2 (5 bases). Trimming removed 5 bases from V and 7 bases from J, with 18 bases in between. The CDR3 runs to 14 residues. Germline values: CDR1 MNHNS, CDR2 SASEGT. The CDR3, as DNA: TGTGCCAGCAGTCCCGGGGATAGCTCTAGGGAGCAGTACTTC. Its translation is CASSPGDSSREQYF.

This sequence joins TRBV14 and TRBJ2-2; D perhaps matches TRBD1 (6 bases). Per germline, CDR1 SGHDN and CDR2 FVKESK. V lost 4 bases and J lost 2, with 14 bases in between. The CDR3 runs to 16 residues. In nucleotides, the CDR3 is TGTGCCAGCAGCCTCCTGACAGGACTTAACACCGGGGAGCTGTTTTTT. Protein product: CASSLLTGLNTGELFF.

The chain couples TRBV11-1 to TRBJ2-3, with 8 bases fitting TRBD2. Looked up from germline, CDR1 is SGHAT and CDR2 is FQDESV (reference sequence). This CDR3 contains 15 residues. The J segment lost 3 bases and the V segment lost 5 bases, leaving 7 bases of the junction unmatched. The CDR3 loop is CASSHQSGGTDTQYF. Written as DNA, the CDR3 is TGTGCCAGCAGCCATCAGAGCGGGGGTACAGATACGCAGTATTTT.

The chain links TRBV9 to TRBJ1-1; 10 bases fit TRBD1. V trimming: 3 bases; J trimming: 6 bases; junction bases outside the gene matches: 5. The length of the CDR3 is 14 residues. The V gene's germline CDR1 is SGDLS and CDR2 YYNGEE. DNA for the CDR3: TGTGCCAGCAGCGGGTGGACAGGGGGGTCTGAAGCTTTCTTT. Translated, it gives CASSGWTGGSEAFF.

The chain carries TRBV28 and TRBJ1-2; D remains ambiguous. The V end lost 6 bases, the J end lost 5 bases, and 7 bases lay between the germline ends. The CDR3 runs 11 residues. CDR1 MDHEN and CDR2 SYDVKM come from the germline V gene. CDR3 loop: CASSEFYGYTF. The DNA for the CDR3 is TGTGCCAGCAGCGAGTTTTATGGCTACACCTTC.

This sequence joins TRBV19 and TRBJ2-3; 12 nucleotides line up with TRBD2. Germline V gene sequence: CDR1 LNHDA, CDR2 SQIVND (reference sequence). This CDR3 has 15 amino acids. Losses at the gene ends were 7 bases for V and 4 bases for J; bases not matched to a gene: 6. This CDR3 is CASTKTSGRPDTQYF. DNA of the CDR3: TGTGCCAGTACCAAGACTAGCGGGAGACCAGATACGCAGTATTTT.

V is TRBV18 and J is TRBJ2-1; D might be TRBD2 (5 bases). The CDR3 is made up of 15 amino acids. The germline gives CDR1 KGHSH, CDR2 LQKENI. Trimming removed 4 bases from V and 4 bases from J, with 14 bases in between. The CDR3 bases are TGTGCCAGCTCACTAGTGGGAGTAGGGTACAATGAGCAGTTCTTC. Encoded protein: CASSLVGVGYNEQFF.

A note on this clone: The sample carries other DNA sequences with the same CDR3. V is TRBV29-1 and J is TRBJ1-1; D may be TRBD1 (6 bases). Germline values: CDR1 SQVTM, CDR2 ANQGSEA. Trimming took off 7 bases at V and 4 bases at J, with 13 bases between the two ends. The CDR3 has 12 amino acids. This chain's CDR3 is CSASRGGTEAFF. CDR3 DNA sequence: TGCAGCGCCAGTAGAGGGGGCACTGAAGCTTTCTTT. Full variable domain (outside the CDR3, taken from reference TRBV29-1 and TRBJ1-1): SAVISQKPSRDICQRGTSLTIQCQVDSQVTMMFWYRQQPGQSLTLIATANQGSEATYESGFVIDKFPISRPNLTFSTLTVSNMSPEDSSIYLCSASRGGTEAFFGQGTRLTVV.

The chain combines TRBV19 with TRBJ2-1; 10 bases line up with TRBD1. In germline, CDR1 is LNHDA, CDR2 SQIVND (reference sequence). This CDR3 comprises 15 residues. V gave up 1 base and J gave up 5 bases; unmatched junction bases: 2. The CDR3 DNA sequence: TGTGCCAGTAGTATAGTGGGACAGGGGAACAATGAGCAGTTCTTC. Translating gives CASSIVGQGNNEQFF.

The rearrangement joins TRBV29-1 to TRBJ1-3, with D unresolved. V was shortened by 2 bases and J by 3 bases, with 5 bases between the two germline ends. The CDR3 runs to 12 residues. Germline V gene data show CDR1 as SQVTM and CDR2 as ANQGSEA. CDR3: CSVETDGNTIYF. The CDR3 DNA follows: TGCAGCGTTGAAACAGATGGAAACACCATATATTTT.